This is a list of T cell receptor beta chains from one sample in a study of preoperative IRX-2 immunotherapy in early breast cancer. Sequenced by immunoSEQ multiplex PCR; TCRdb stores in-frame clones only, minus some. The table shows more than 50,000 clones, with roughly 95% occurring only once. Sampling was carried out from a patient treated with IRX-2 immunotherapy. These receptor sequences come from a human donor with breast cancer. The CDR3 runs from the conserved cysteine through the conserved F or W. Fields, in order: clone size, D gene, J gene, V gene, CDR3 protein, CDR3 DNA. A D gene is named only where the DNA matches it firmly. Clone size is given for some rows only: seen once, a few or many times, or a class if the clone is expanded.

- - TRBJ2-3 TRBV30 CAGKTGLVTDTQYF TGTGCCGGAAAAACAGGGCTGGTCACAGATACGCAGTATTTT
once - TRBJ2-3 TRBV6-1 CASSEGATDTQYF TGTGCCAGCAGTGAAGGGGCAACAGATACGCAGTATTTT
- - TRBJ2-2 TRBV11-3 CASSRRDKNTGELFF TGTGCCAGCAGCCGAAGGGACAAGAACACCGGGGAGCTGTTTTTT
- - TRBJ1-1 TRBV5-1 CASSFSENTEAFF TGCGCCAGCAGCTTTTCGGAGAACACTGAAGCTTTCTTT
- TRBD1 TRBJ1-3 TRBV28 CASSFGQAGNTIYF TGTGCCAGCAGTTTTGGACAGGCTGGAAACACCATATATTTT
- - TRBJ1-1 TRBV5-1 CASSLLGRDTEAFF TGCGCCAGCAGCTTGTTGGGTCGGGACACTGAAGCTTTCTTT
- - TRBJ2-7 TRBV7-9 CASSLEQVGQYF TGTGCCAGCAGCTTAGAACAGGTCGGGCAGTACTTC
- - TRBJ2-7 TRBV6-6 CATGIRVPTYEQYF TGTGCCACCGGAATCCGGGTCCCCACCTACGAGCAGTACTTC
- - TRBJ1-4 TRBV20-1 CSARTVKLFF TGCAGTGCTAGGACCGTAAAACTGTTTTTT
- TRBD1 TRBJ1-6 TRBV9 CASSEHRGSSYNSPLHF TGTGCCAGCAGCGAACACAGGGGGAGCTCCTATAATTCACCCCTCCACTTT
- - TRBJ2-2 TRBV18 CASSRGTMAGTGELFF TGTGCCAGCTCACGAGGGACGATGGCAGGCACCGGGGAGCTGTTTTTT
once TRBD1 TRBJ1-6 TRBV5-1 CASSLGQGDSPLHF TGCGCCAGCAGCTTGGGACAGGGTGACTCACCCCTCCACTTT
- - TRBJ1-1 TRBV10-3 CAITSNTEAFF TGTGCCATCACCTCGAACACTGAAGCTTTCTTT
- TRBD2 TRBJ2-2 TRBV30 CAWRARKRENTGELFF TGTGCCTGGAGGGCGAGAAAGCGGGAGAACACCGGGGAGCTGTTTTTT
- - TRBJ1-3 TRBV9 CASSVAPLQGAYGNTIYF TGTGCCAGCAGCGTAGCCCCCCTACAGGGAGCTTATGGAAACACCATATATTTT
- - TRBJ1-2 TRBV25-1 CASSEFRQSSNYGYTF TGTGCCAGCAGTGAATTTCGACAGTCCTCTAACTATGGCTACACCTTC
- TRBD1 TRBJ2-1 TRBV29-1 CSVEDRGRNNEQFF TGCAGCGTTGAAGACAGGGGGCGCAACAATGAGCAGTTCTTC
- - TRBJ2-1 TRBV11-2 CASSLDSSYNEQFF TGTGCCAGCAGCTTGGACAGCTCCTACAATGAGCAGTTCTTC
- TRBD1 TRBJ2-7 TRBV4-1 CASSQPRTGINYEQYF TGCGCCAGCAGCCAACCCAGGACAGGGATAAACTACGAGCAGTACTTC
- - TRBJ1-6 TRBV6-5 CASREIGPLHF TGTGCCAGCCGGGAGATCGGACCCCTCCACTTT
- - TRBJ2-7 TRBV28 CASSPPRVYQVYEQYF TGTGCCAGCAGTCCACCCAGGGTATATCAGGTCTACGAGCAGTACTTC
- - TRBJ1-1 TRBV6-5 CASSRVGRTEAFF TGTGCCAGCAGTCGGGTGGGAAGAACTGAAGCTTTCTTT
- - TRBJ2-5 TRBV6-5 CASRKAGSEEETQYF TGTGCCAGCCGGAAGGCGGGGTCGGAGGAGGAGACCCAGTACTTC
- - TRBJ2-7 TRBV7-8 CASSPHGDAGYEQYF TGTGCCAGCAGCCCCCATGGTGACGCCGGCTACGAGCAGTACTTC
- TRBD1 TRBJ2-2 TRBV9 CASSATGTDTGELFF TGTGCCAGCAGCGCCACCGGGACAGACACCGGGGAGCTGTTTTTT
- TRBD1 TRBJ2-3 TRBV4-3 CASSQGTGQTDTQYF TGCGCCAGCAGCCAGGGGACAGGCCAGACAGATACGCAGTATTTT
once TRBD1 TRBJ2-7 TRBV11-3 CASSLGGRGRWSSYEQYF TGTGCCAGCAGCTTAGGGGGCAGGGGGCGGTGGAGCTCCTACGAGCAGTACTTC
- - TRBJ2-1 TRBV11-3 CASSPGLNEQFF TGTGCCAGCAGCCCAGGGCTCAATGAGCAGTTCTTC
once - TRBJ1-1 TRBV7-2 CASSLAATIQEAFF TGTGCCAGCAGCTTAGCCGCGACAATTCAAGAAGCTTTCTTT
- TRBD2 TRBJ2-7 TRBV5-8 CASQRSGRPGYEQYF TGTGCCAGCCAGAGGAGCGGGAGGCCAGGCTACGAGCAGTACTTC
once - TRBJ2-1 TRBV7-2 CASSLGQGGEQFF TGTGCCAGCAGCTTAGGGCAGGGGGGTGAGCAGTTCTTC
once TRBD1 TRBJ1-1 TRBV7-2 CASSWTGLNTEAFF TGTGCCAGCAGCTGGACAGGGTTGAACACTGAAGCTTTCTTT
- TRBD2 TRBJ2-1 TRBV7-8 CASSLRQGRTSGYNEQFF TGTGCCAGCAGCTTAAGACAGGGTCGGACTAGCGGCTACAATGAGCAGTTCTTC
- - TRBJ2-7 TRBV19 CASSTDASSYEQYF TGTGCCAGTAGTACGGACGCCAGCTCCTACGAGCAGTACTTC
- TRBD2 TRBJ2-3 TRBV4-1 CASSILAGGTDTQYF TGCGCCAGCAGCATCCTAGCGGGAGGGACAGATACGCAGTATTTT
- - TRBJ2-1 TRBV4-3 CGRSRGRDEQFF TGCGGCCGGAGCCGAGGGCGCGATGAGCAGTTCTTC
- - TRBJ2-2 TRBV6-5 CASSYGPTGELFF TGTGCCAGCAGTTACGGACCCACCGGGGAGCTGTTTTTT
- - TRBJ2-7 TRBV6-1 CASRLDSPYEQYF TGTGCCAGCAGGCTGGACAGCCCCTACGAGCAGTACTTC
- TRBD2 TRBJ2-7 TRBV15 CATSRLREGSYEQYF TGTGCCACCAGCAGACTTCGGGAGGGATCCTACGAGCAGTACTTC
- - TRBJ2-5 TRBV7-3 CASSSRGGAVGETQYF TGTGCCAGCAGCTCACGAGGGGGGGCGGTAGGAGAGACCCAGTACTTC
- - TRBJ2-7 TRBV6-5 CASSQNYEQYF TGTGCCAGCAGTCAAAACTACGAGCAGTACTTC
once - TRBJ2-7 TRBV5-1 CASSQGPTAEQYF TGCGCCAGCAGCCAGGGGCCGACCGCCGAGCAGTACTTC
- - TRBJ1-5 TRBV19 CASSIGWVSNQPQHF TGTGCCAGTAGTATAGGATGGGTTAGCAATCAGCCCCAGCATTTT
- - TRBJ2-7 TRBV6-6 CASSYRGARNEQYF TGTGCCAGCAGTTACCGGGGGGCCCGGAACGAGCAGTACTTC
- - TRBJ1-4 TRBV15 CATGNWGLNEKLFF TGTGCCACCGGAAATTGGGGGCTCAATGAAAAACTGTTTTTT
- TRBD1 TRBJ1-2 TRBV19 CASSQGGSNYGYTF TGTGCCAGTAGTCAGGGGGGTTCTAACTATGGCTACACCTTC